This T cell receptor (beta chain) was profiled in a study of blood T cell repertoires in COVID-19. Study overall: T cells, B-cell-depleted T cells, or PBMCs supplied cDNA or gDNA.

The length of the CDR3 is 17 residues. CDR1 and CDR2 from the germline V gene are SGDLS and YYNGEE. The germline V and J ends were trimmed by 0 bases and 0 bases, with 15 bases remaining between them. In the original analysis: Nucleated cell counts were estimated from reference gene primer amplification. The protocol was immunoSEQ multiplex PCR, while the TCRdb copy is restricted to in-frame clones and leaves out a portion. V and J calls and clone size are those listed in that table; D and trimming were worked out from the DNA. Among 87,000 or so clones listed, approximately 90% were seen once. Source material: peripheral blood. The clonotype comes from a woman between 45 and 65 years old with active or convalescent COVID-19. V and J are TRBV9 and TRBJ1-2; D gene ambiguous. Here the CDR3 reads CASSVGEGIGANYGYTF. CDR3 nucleotide sequence: TGTGCCAGCAGCGTAGGAGAGGGAATAGGAGCTAACTATGGCTACACCTTC.